This T cell receptor (beta chain) was retrieved from a study of T cells in Graves' hyperthyroidism and ophthalmopathy (dated 2019 in TCRdb). In terms of the full investigation: Peripheral blood was collected at initial diagnosis, before any treatment. To identify TCR V-J signatures that set the groups apart, the researchers used a discovery cohort of about a hundred patients, made up of approximately 43 with Graves' ophthalmopathy and approximately 57 with stable Graves' hyperthyroidism. An independent validation cohort of under 20 hyperthyroidism patients and about 15 patients who later progressed to ophthalmopathy tested prospective prediction of ophthalmopathy. For training and testing, the 80 to 100 patients in the discovery cohort were randomly divided in a 7:3 ratio. Thyroid tissue and blood T-cell repertoires from roughly 6 Graves' hyperthyroidism patients were also compared in the study. After blood sampling, hyperthyroidism patients were treated with methimazole at a starting dose of 30 mg daily, and ophthalmopathy patients were treated with high-dose intravenous methylprednisolone. The paper reports TCR Vbeta CDR3 sequencing of fewer than 150 peripheral blood samples: over 40 ophthalmopathy, over 70 hyperthyroidism and 17 progressor patients.

TCR beta CDR3 regions were amplified from RNA transcripts. The TCR CDR3 was subjected to a first round of RT-PCR using the HTBI primer set and the Qiagen OneStep RT-PCR kit. Libraries were constructed in a second round of multiplex PCR, after which size selection and purification were performed. Sequencing of the libraries was done on an Illumina HiSeq2000 using paired-end 100 bp reads. In the paper's pipeline: Raw data were processed with SOAPnuke, discarding reads with adapters, uncalled bases, mean Phred below 15, or no exact constant-primer or identifier match. High-quality paired reads were merged with COPE v1.2.5, and unique nucleotide sequences were defined as clonotypes. Clonotypes were aligned to IMGT TRBV, TRBD and TRBJ reference segments using MiTCR v1.1. Analysis was restricted to V-J combinations with a frequency above 0.0001, which covered over 98% of repertoires. A TCS score was defined as the ratio of F50 (clonal expansion) to E x V (chaos), with BLOSUM62-based TCRdist applied between CDR3 peptides within each V-J. Welch's t-statistics and random forest reduced roughly 500 V-J features to fewer than 15, which were used in a naive Bayes classifier (R e1071). TCRdb passed the public sequencing reads through fastp at Q25 and MiXCR, retaining productive beta sequences. Merged by CDR3 protein, the rows form single entries marked with the most common genes and DNA. TCRdb, rather than the study authors, made the V and J calls. Here the sample has about 360,000 distinct CDR3 sequences; 13% occur a single time. The top ten clonotypes cover around 21% of the sample.

The research as a whole found: Most expanded thyroid clonotypes (frequency above 0.001) were also detected in blood, suggesting blood repertoires may reflect thyroid immune responses. In validation, the model predicted progression to ophthalmopathy a median of roughly 6.2 months before onset, with about 64% sensitivity and nearly 75% specificity. In cross-validation, a model built on a 13 V-J signature told ophthalmopathy apart from stable hyperthyroidism with 85% to 90% sensitivity and around 84% specificity, and in testing the same model reached 80%/75%. No statistical method was used to set the sample size in advance, and investigators knew the group allocation.

Hyperthyroidism patients were aged 18 to 65 years and newly diagnosed, with disease duration of less than 2 months. Exclusion was applied to patients with uncontrolled infections, other autoimmune diseases, pregnancy or lactation. Clinical symptoms, serum thyroxine and TRAb, thyroid ultrasound, and orbital computed tomography formed the basis for the diagnoses. Blood from progressor patients was collected at the time of first diagnosis with hyperthyroidism, before any ophthalmopathy symptoms had appeared. PBMCs were isolated from roughly 10 ml of fresh peripheral blood by Ficoll-Paque density gradient centrifugation. Progressor patients were initially diagnosed with Graves' hyperthyroidism and developed ophthalmopathy during follow-up. Total RNA was extracted using Trizol reagent, and RNA quality was assessed on an Agilent 2100 Bioanalyzer. From the germline V gene (reference sequence), CDR1 is LGHDT and CDR2 is YNNKEL. CDR3 length: 17 amino acids, cysteine to phenylalanine. The CDR3 DNA has 51 bases and is translated from base 1. After removal of 1 base from V and 1 base from J, the junction retains 4 bases not matched to a gene.

This clonotype has a count of ten or more. Its antigen target is currently unknown. Base qualities are not provided; no much larger clone lies one nucleotide away. Sequencing used blood. This TCR was sampled from a man aged 25 to 40 with Graves' hyperthyroidism that later progressed to Graves' ophthalmopathy. The sequence joins TRBV3-1 to TRBJ2-2; the central 9 bases match TRBD2. The DNA sequence reads TGTGCCAGCAGCCAAGTGGCGGGGGGGGTGAACACCGGGGAGCTGTTTTTT. The resulting protein is CASSQVAGGVNTGELFF.